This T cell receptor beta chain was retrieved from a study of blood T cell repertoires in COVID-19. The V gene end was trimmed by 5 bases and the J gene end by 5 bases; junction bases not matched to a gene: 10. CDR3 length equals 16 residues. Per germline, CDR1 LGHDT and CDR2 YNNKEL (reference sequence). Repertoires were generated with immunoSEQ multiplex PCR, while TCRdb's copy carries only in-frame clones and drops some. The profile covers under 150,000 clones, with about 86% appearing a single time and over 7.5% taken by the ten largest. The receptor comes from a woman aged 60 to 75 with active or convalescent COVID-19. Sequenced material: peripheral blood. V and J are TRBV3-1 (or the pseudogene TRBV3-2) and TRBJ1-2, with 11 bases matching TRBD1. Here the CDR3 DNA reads TGTGCCAGCAGCTATTTTATCCGGGACAGGGGGTATGGCTACACCTTC. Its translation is CASSYFIRDRGYGYTF.